Following are 25 T cell receptor beta chains from one sample sequenced in a study of T cell repertoires in cytomegalovirus infection. MiXCR was run by TCRdb on the reads, yielding one entry per CDR3 protein. Of about 740,000 distinct CDR3 sequences listed, roughly a third were seen once; the top ten hold 2.5% to 3.5%. The specimen was PBMCs. These receptor sequences come from a human donor in good health (CMV status not recorded). Some clones in this sample may be carry-over from other donors' samples.

In its sample, this clonotype was seen many times. The rearrangement links TRBV7-2 to TRBJ1-2; the D is unclear. Germline CDR1 is SGHTA and CDR2 is FQGNSA. The CDR3 totals 15 residues. V was cut by 2 bases and J by 2 bases, with 12 bases left in between. Here the CDR3 DNA reads TGTGCCAGCAGCTTATACTCCGGGATGAACTATGGCTACACCTTC. Amino acids: CASSLYSGMNYGYTF.

This clonotype was counted at least ten times. The chain uses TRBV6-1 and TRBJ1-1, with D perhaps TRBD1 (6 bases). The germline V and J ends were trimmed by 5 bases and 11 bases, with 24 bases remaining between them. Germline V CDR1 and CDR2: MNHNS, SASEGT. This CDR3 contains 15 residues. In DNA, the CDR3 is TGTGCCAGCAGTCCGGTTCGGGCAGGGGAGCTTTTTGCTTTCTTT. As protein: CASSPVRAGELFAFF.

The chain couples TRBV29-1 to TRBJ1-5, with 10 bases aligning to TRBD1. Looked up from germline, CDR1 is SQVTM and CDR2 is ANQGSEA. The junction had 3 bases not matched to a gene; V was cut back by 4 bases and J by 6 bases. CDR3 length: 13 amino acids. The CDR3 region is CSVGQGAGQPQHF. CDR3 in DNA: TGCAGCGTTGGACAGGGGGCGGGTCAGCCCCAGCATTTT.

This clonotype was observed at least ten times. V is TRBV7-9 and J is TRBJ2-1; weak D call: TRBD2 (7 bases). Germline lookup yields CDR1 SEHNR and CDR2 FQNEAQ (reference sequence). This CDR3 spans 14 amino acids. Deletions cut 6 bases from V and 8 bases from J, with 17 bases between. CDR3 sequence (DNA): TGTGCCAGCAGTCCCCCCCGGGGGGCCCATGAGCAGTTCTTC. This sequence encodes CASSPPRGAHEQFF.

V usage is TRBV5-1 and J usage is TRBJ2-5, with TRBD2 matching over 11 bases. Germline V gene lookup returns CDR1 SGHRS and CDR2 YFSETQ. The CDR3 contains 15 residues. V lost 4 bases and J lost 8; bases outside the gene matches: 10. The CDR3 DNA sequence: TGCGCCAGCAGCGGCCTGGGACTAGCGGACAGAACCCAGTACTTC. This sequence encodes CASSGLGLADRTQYF.

This chain connects TRBV10-3 to TRBJ1-4; no definite D call. The V end lost 0 bases, the J end lost 4 bases, and 9 bases lay between the germline ends. This CDR3 region has 15 residues. Germline values: CDR1 ENHRY, CDR2 SYGVKD. The CDR3 region has the DNA TGTGCCATCAGTGAGTCGGACTTAAGTAATGAAAAACTGTTTTTT. It codes for CAISESDLSNEKLFF.

This clonotype was counted once. A junction boundary mismatches the germline segment, possibly from a read error. The chain has TRBV28 and TRBJ2-4; no definite D call. This CDR3 has 16 residues. In germline, CDR1 is MDHEN, CDR2 SYDVKM. CDR3 DNA sequence: TGTGACAGCACCTTAGGCACTTTACTAGCCAAAAACATTCAGTACTTC. Translated, it gives CDSTLGTLLAKNIQYF.

In this sample, this clonotype turned up a few times. V gene TRBV28 combines with J gene TRBJ1-5, with D unclear. CDR1 and CDR2 (germline): MDHEN, SYDVKM. With 6 bases removed from V and 11 bases from J, the gap between germline ends came to 11 bases. There are 11 residues in the CDR3. CDR3 residues: CASSLSRAQHF. For the CDR3, the DNA is TGTGCCAGCAGCCTCTCTAGGGCCCAGCATTTT.

This clonotype was recorded a few times. The genes are TRBV4-1 and TRBJ1-5; perhaps TRBD1 as D (5 bases). The germline V and J ends were trimmed by 0 bases and 8 bases, with 11 bases remaining between them. CDR1 and CDR2 from the germline V gene are MGHRA and YSYEKL. This CDR3 is built from 14 residues. The CDR3 region has the DNA TGCGCCAGCAGCCAAGATCAGGGCGCAGAGCCCCAGCATTTT. It translates to CASSQDQGAEPQHF.

J is TRBJ2-7 and V is TRBV20-1, with 11 bases identical to TRBD2. V was pared by 5 bases and J by 4 bases, with 1 base of the junction left unmatched. This CDR3 is built from 12 residues. Looked up from germline, CDR1 is DFQATT and CDR2 is SNEGSKA (reference sequence). The CDR3 protein is CSALAGGYEQYF. CDR3 bases: TGCAGTGCTTTAGCGGGGGGGTACGAGCAGTACTTC.

A few counts support this clonotype. V usage is TRBV19 and J usage is TRBJ2-3, with TRBD2 matching 7 bases. Losses at the gene ends were 3 bases for V and 4 bases for J; bases not matched to a gene: 7. The CDR3 consists of 15 residues. Germline loops: CDR1 LNHDA, CDR2 SQIVND (reference sequence). The CDR3 region is CASSIAGRAADTQYF. CDR3 bases: TGTGCCAGTAGTATCGCGGGGAGGGCCGCAGATACGCAGTATTTT. Based on the CDR3 plus reference TRBV19 and TRBJ2-3, the full variable domain is DGGITQSPKYLFRKEGQNVTLSCEQNLNHDAMYWYRQDPGQGLRLIYYSQIVNDFQKGDIAEGYSVSREKKESFPLTVTSAQKNPTAFYLCASSIAGRAADTQYFGPGTRLTVL.

The chain employs TRBV28 and TRBJ2-7; no definite D call. Germline loops: CDR1 MDHEN, CDR2 SYDVKM. Trimming took off 3 bases at V and 0 bases at J, with 9 bases between the two ends. The CDR3 has 14 amino acids. The CDR3 nucleotides read TGTGCCAGCAGTTTTATCCATTACTCCTACGAGCAGTACTTC. Encoded protein: CASSFIHYSYEQYF.

The chain combines TRBV7-2 with TRBJ2-1, with 10 bases fitting TRBD1. CDR3 length equals 15 residues. Trimming removed 5 bases from V and 9 bases from J; junction bases left unmatched: 10. Germline V gives CDR1 SGHTA, CDR2 FQGNSA. CDR3 sequence reads: CASSRPGQGYPEQFF. For the CDR3, the DNA is TGTGCCAGCAGCCGGCCGGGACAGGGGTATCCTGAGCAGTTCTTC.

This clonotype came up many times. The chain carries TRBV7-8 and TRBJ2-3, with D perhaps TRBD2 (7 bases). The CDR3 has 16 amino acids. V was trimmed by 1 base and J by 4 bases, leaving 15 bases between them. In germline, CDR1 is SGHVS, CDR2 FQNEAQ. CDR3 DNA: TGTGCCAGCAGCTTAGGGGCAGGGGAGGGCGCAGATACGCAGTATTTT. This sequence encodes CASSLGAGEGADTQYF.

V is TRBV19 and J is TRBJ2-7; no clear D. V lost 5 bases and J lost 0, with 11 bases in between. CDR3 size: 14 residues. Germline V gene lookup returns CDR1 LNHDA and CDR2 SQIVND (reference sequence). In DNA form, the CDR3 reads TGTGCCAGTAGTCCGCAGGTTACCTCCTACGAGCAGTACTTC. It encodes CASSPQVTSYEQYF. The full variable domain, completed using reference TRBV19 and TRBJ2-7, is DGGITQSPKYLFRKEGQNVTLSCEQNLNHDAMYWYRQDPGQGLRLIYYSQIVNDFQKGDIAEGYSVSREKKESFPLTVTSAQKNPTAFYLCASSPQVTSYEQYFGPGTRLTVT.

In its sample, this clonotype was seen once. The gene calls are TRBV2 and TRBJ1-1; TRBD1 is a possible D gene (6 bases). The CDR3 is 15 amino acids. Germline CDR1 SNHLY, CDR2 FYNNEI. Trimming removed 5 bases from V and 11 bases from J, with 24 bases in between. CDR3 protein: CASSRGGQQIGRAFF. Written as DNA, the CDR3 is TGTGCCAGCAGTAGGGGAGGACAGCAAATCGGTCGGGCTTTCTTT.

This clonotype was observed at least ten times. This CDR3 is CASSYSALAGVYNEQFF. CDR3 bases: TGTGCCAGCAGTTACTCGGCTTTAGCGGGAGTTTACAATGAGCAGTTCTTC. This rearrangement joins TRBV6-6 to TRBJ2-1, with TRBD2 matching over 9 bases. This CDR3 is 17 amino acids long. From germline, CDR1 is MNHNY and CDR2 SVGAGI (reference sequence). Trimming cost V 0 bases and J 4 bases; bases outside gene matches: 7.

This clonotype has only a few counts. The chain uses TRBV5-4 and TRBJ2-1; the D gene is possibly TRBD1 (5 bases). The CDR3 loop spans 14 amino acids. The V gene's germline CDR1 is SGHNT and CDR2 YYREEE (reference sequence). Trimming cost V 0 bases and J 6 bases, with 10 bases left between them. Here the CDR3 reads CASSLAGAANEQFF. DNA for the CDR3: TGTGCCAGCAGCTTGGCTGGGGCTGCCAATGAGCAGTTCTTC.

About this clonotype itself: Being one base from a much bigger clone, this may be a read error. The J gene is TRBJ2-3, the V gene TRBV2, with D possibly being TRBD1 (5 bases). Germline V gene data show CDR1 as SNHLY and CDR2 as FYNNEI. V was trimmed by 3 bases and J by 1 base, leaving 8 bases between them. The CDR3 is 14 residues long. CDR3: CASSDSRGTDTQYF. For the CDR3, the DNA is TGTGCCAGCAGTGACTCCAGGGGCACAGATACGCAGTATTTT.

The chain carries TRBV29-1 and TRBJ2-7; no clear D gene. Between the trimmed V and J ends, which lost 6 bases and 5 bases, there was a span of 11 bases. Germline V gene sequence: CDR1 SQVTM, CDR2 ANQGSEA. The CDR3 consists of 11 residues. The CDR3 loop reads CSVSGRHEQYF. The DNA of the CDR3 is TGCAGCGTCTCAGGAAGACACGAGCAGTACTTC.

The chain has TRBV5-1 and TRBJ1-1; D might be TRBD1 (6 bases). Trimming took off 1 base at V and 3 bases at J, with 13 bases between the two ends. CDR1 and CDR2 from the germline V gene are SGHRS and YFSETQ. The length of the CDR3 is 15 residues. The CDR3 sequence: CASSLSVYRDTEAFF. The CDR3 nucleotides read TGCGCCAGCAGCTTGAGCGTCTACAGGGACACTGAAGCTTTCTTT.

CDR3 loop: CASSVGAGGGVKQFF. The CDR3 DNA sequence: TGTGCCAGCAGCGTAGGAGCGGGAGGGGGGGTGAAGCAGTTCTTC. The rearrangement joins TRBV9 to TRBJ2-1; 10 bases match TRBD2. The CDR3 covers 15 residues. Trimming at V came to 0 bases and at J to 11 bases, leaving 8 bases not matched to a gene. CDR1 SGDLS and CDR2 YYNGEE come from the germline V gene.

This clonotype was recorded a few times. This chain joins TRBV4-1 and TRBJ1-4; D not resolved. V lost 0 bases to trimming and J lost 8 bases, with 16 bases between them. The length of the CDR3 is 16 residues. Germline CDR1 and CDR2: MGHRA and YSYEKL. Here the CDR3 reads CASSQENRGRGEKLFF. The CDR3, as DNA: TGCGCCAGCAGCCAAGAAAACAGAGGGCGAGGCGAAAAACTGTTTTTT.

The V call is TRBV12-3 or TRBV12-4, the J call TRBJ1-1; no firm D call. V was pared by 5 bases and J by 1 base, with 17 bases between. The CDR3 has 16 amino acids. The DNA of the CDR3 is TGTGCCAGCAGTCCACTTACCCTCGAGGGGAACACTGAAGCTTTCTTT. Translating gives CASSPLTLEGNTEAFF.

This clonotype showed up just a few times. J is TRBJ2-7 and V is TRBV28; 7 positions agree with TRBD1. The CDR3 runs 15 residues. The J segment lost 3 bases and the V segment lost 3 bases, leaving 8 bases of the junction unmatched. Germline V gene sequence: CDR1 MDHEN, CDR2 SYDVKM. CDR3 sequence reads: CASSLRQGTHYEQYF. The CDR3 DNA reads as TGTGCCAGCAGTTTGAGACAGGGAACCCACTACGAGCAGTACTTC.